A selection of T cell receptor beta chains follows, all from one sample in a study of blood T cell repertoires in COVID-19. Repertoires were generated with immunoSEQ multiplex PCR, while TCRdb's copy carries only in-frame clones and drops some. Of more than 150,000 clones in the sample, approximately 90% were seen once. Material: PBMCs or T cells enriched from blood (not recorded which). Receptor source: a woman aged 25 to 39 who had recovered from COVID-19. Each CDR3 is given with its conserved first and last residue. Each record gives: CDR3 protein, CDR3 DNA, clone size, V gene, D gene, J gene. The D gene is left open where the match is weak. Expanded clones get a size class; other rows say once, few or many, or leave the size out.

cdr3_aa: CASSRGTSGITHEQYF
cdr3_nt: TGTGCCAGCAGCCGGGGGACTAGCGGGATTACCCACGAGCAGTACTTC
clone_size: .
v_call: TRBV7-2
d_call: TRBD2
j_call: TRBJ2-7

cdr3_aa: CASSQGTGDYEQYF
cdr3_nt: TGCGCCAGCAGCCAAGGGACAGGGGACTACGAGCAGTACTTC
clone_size: few
v_call: TRBV4-3
d_call: TRBD1
j_call: TRBJ2-7

cdr3_aa: CAISESGLAGAGDEQFF
cdr3_nt: TGTGCCATCAGTGAGTCGGGACTAGCGGGGGCAGGGGATGAGCAGTTCTTC
clone_size: once
v_call: TRBV10-3
d_call: TRBD2
j_call: TRBJ2-1

cdr3_aa: CASSPQPGTSYGYTF
cdr3_nt: TGTGCCAGCAGCCCCCAACCCGGGACTTCCTATGGCTACACCTTC
clone_size: once
v_call: TRBV6-4
d_call: .
j_call: TRBJ1-2

cdr3_aa: CASSNPGLAGQGEQFF
cdr3_nt: TGTGCCAGCAGCAACCCCGGGTTAGCGGGGCAGGGTGAGCAGTTCTTC
clone_size: once
v_call: TRBV6-6
d_call: TRBD2
j_call: TRBJ2-1

cdr3_aa: CASSEALMGSGEKLFF
cdr3_nt: TGTGCCAGCAGTGAAGCTCTGATGGGGTCGGGGGAAAAACTGTTTTTT
clone_size: .
v_call: TRBV6-1
d_call: .
j_call: TRBJ1-4

cdr3_aa: CASTLGVGQEMPYGYTF
cdr3_nt: TGTGCCAGCACCTTAGGTGTCGGACAGGAAATGCCCTATGGCTACACCTTC
clone_size: .
v_call: TRBV7-2
d_call: TRBD1
j_call: TRBJ1-2

cdr3_aa: CASSPRTGGVNEQFF
cdr3_nt: TGCGCCAGCAGCCCGAGGACAGGGGGGGTCAATGAGCAGTTCTTC
clone_size: few
v_call: TRBV5-1
d_call: TRBD1
j_call: TRBJ2-1

cdr3_aa: CASSRDRNSPLHF
cdr3_nt: TGTGCCAGCAGTCGTGACAGGAATTCACCCCTCCACTTT
clone_size: .
v_call: TRBV7-3
d_call: .
j_call: TRBJ1-6

cdr3_aa: CASSSTQGNYGYTF
cdr3_nt: TGTGCCAGCAGCTCCACCCAGGGGAACTATGGCTACACCTTC
clone_size: .
v_call: TRBV5-4
d_call: .
j_call: TRBJ1-2

cdr3_aa: CASSGAFNSPLHF
cdr3_nt: TGTGCCAGCAGTGGGGCCTTTAATTCACCCCTCCACTTT
clone_size: .
v_call: TRBV6-4
d_call: .
j_call: TRBJ1-6

cdr3_aa: CASSYGTASNYGYTF
cdr3_nt: TGTGCCAGCAGTTACGGGACAGCATCTAACTATGGCTACACCTTC
clone_size: .
v_call: TRBV6-2/TRBV6-3
d_call: TRBD1
j_call: TRBJ1-2

cdr3_aa: CASSWGGTYNEQFF
cdr3_nt: TGTGCCAGCAGCTGGGGGGGCACTTACAATGAGCAGTTCTTC
clone_size: .
v_call: TRBV7-6
d_call: .
j_call: TRBJ2-1

cdr3_aa: CASSLLAGVGTDTQYF
cdr3_nt: TGCGCCAGCAGCTTATTAGCGGGGGTGGGCACAGATACGCAGTATTTT
clone_size: .
v_call: TRBV5-1
d_call: TRBD2
j_call: TRBJ2-3

cdr3_aa: CASSQVTGLVSGNTIYF
cdr3_nt: TGCGCCAGCAGCCAAGTAACAGGGCTGGTCTCTGGAAACACCATATATTTT
clone_size: .
v_call: TRBV4-3
d_call: .
j_call: TRBJ1-3

cdr3_aa: CASGLNGGSEAFF
cdr3_nt: TGTGCTAGTGGTTTGAATGGGGGCTCTGAAGCTTTCTTT
clone_size: .
v_call: TRBV12-5
d_call: .
j_call: TRBJ1-1

cdr3_aa: CASSMAQLAGGRDTQYF
cdr3_nt: TGTGCCAGTAGTATGGCCCAACTAGCGGGGGGCCGGGATACGCAGTATTTT
clone_size: .
v_call: TRBV19
d_call: TRBD2
j_call: TRBJ2-3

cdr3_aa: CASSRRQGSGNTIYF
cdr3_nt: TGTGCCAGCAGCAGACGACAGGGTTCCGGAAACACCATATATTTT
clone_size: .
v_call: TRBV7-2
d_call: TRBD1
j_call: TRBJ1-3

cdr3_aa: CASIGDSELFF
cdr3_nt: TGTGCCAGTATAGGGGACAGTGAGCTGTTTTTT
clone_size: .
v_call: TRBV19
d_call: TRBD1
j_call: TRBJ2-2

cdr3_aa: CASSYNGGRTYGYTF
cdr3_nt: TGTGCCAGCAGCTACAACGGGGGACGGACCTATGGCTACACCTTC
clone_size: .
v_call: TRBV27
d_call: .
j_call: TRBJ1-2

cdr3_aa: CASSLDRGADTQYF
cdr3_nt: TGTGCCAGTAGTTTGGACAGGGGCGCAGATACGCAGTATTTT
clone_size: .
v_call: TRBV19
d_call: TRBD1
j_call: TRBJ2-3

cdr3_aa: CASSIGTSGFNEQFF
cdr3_nt: TGTGCCAGTAGTATCGGGACTAGCGGGTTCAATGAGCAGTTCTTC
clone_size: .
v_call: TRBV19
d_call: TRBD2
j_call: TRBJ2-1

cdr3_aa: CASSPSGGGGKEAFF
cdr3_nt: TGTGCCAGCAGCCCTAGCGGAGGTGGAGGGAAGGAGGCTTTCTTT
clone_size: .
v_call: TRBV7-9
d_call: .
j_call: TRBJ1-1

cdr3_aa: CASGFPWGFGRNYEQYF
cdr3_nt: TGTGCCAGCGGTTTCCCCTGGGGGTTCGGGAGGAACTACGAGCAGTACTTC
clone_size: .
v_call: TRBV7-8
d_call: TRBD2
j_call: TRBJ2-7

cdr3_aa: CASSVHHGSGANVLTF
cdr3_nt: TGTGCCAGCAGCGTCCATCACGGCTCTGGGGCCAACGTCCTGACTTTC
clone_size: .
v_call: TRBV5-5
d_call: .
j_call: TRBJ2-6

cdr3_aa: CASSSSTGDVGTQYF
cdr3_nt: TGCGCCAGCAGCAGTTCTACAGGGGACGTGGGGACCCAGTACTTC
clone_size: .
v_call: TRBV5-1
d_call: TRBD1
j_call: TRBJ2-5

cdr3_aa: CASGVGTSGTSPDTQYF
cdr3_nt: TGTGCCAGCGGGGTCGGGACTAGCGGGACATCCCCAGATACGCAGTATTTT
clone_size: .
v_call: TRBV3-1/TRBV3-2
d_call: TRBD2
j_call: TRBJ2-3

cdr3_aa: CASSLQGGSPLHF
cdr3_nt: TGTGCCAGCAGCTTACAGGGTGGCTCACCCCTCCACTTT
clone_size: .
v_call: TRBV7-3
d_call: .
j_call: TRBJ1-6